The TCR beta chain under discussion was sequenced for a study of blood T cell repertoires in COVID-19 (dated by TCRdb to 2020 to 2022). Context from the whole study: The collaborator samples originated in the United States, Italy and Spain and spanned the acute and convalescent phases of COVID-19. The prospective study material was composed of cDNA or gDNA derived from T cells, B-cell-depleted T cells, or PBMCs. Deeply sampled blood TCRbeta repertoires from subjects exposed to, actively infected with, or recovered from COVID-19 were included in the dataset. The repertoires were made available in a free public database intended to serve as a resource for research on the immune response to SARS-CoV-2. The samples were drawn from the first 160 participants of the ongoing ImmuneRACE study and from 950 to 1,500 subjects provided by 6 global collaborators. A de-identified subject ID, COVID-19 status, age in years and sex were almost always included in the sample metadata. Where available, HLA class I and class II types were obtained from metadata supplied by the sample provider rather than from assay-based typing.

What the authors observed across the whole study: How much clinical and demographic metadata was included differed by source and by participant, and the metadata was provided uncurated.

On this clone itself: There is no known antigen for this receptor. There are no base qualities to consult, and no much larger clone falls within one base.

Each collaborating institution followed its own protocols to collect whole blood in K2EDTA tubes. For TCRbeta analysis, collaborators shipped samples in one of three forms: frozen whole blood, isolated PBMCs, or DNA extracted from either of those sample types. The CDR3 starts with the cysteine, ends with the phenylalanine, and has 18 residues. The entry retains the CDR3 DNA only, 54 bases that are in frame from base 1. Trimming leaves V shorter by 5 bases and J shorter by 3 bases, with the junction holding 13 bases beyond the gene matches. The germline V gene specifies MDHEN as CDR1 and SYDVKM as CDR2. TCRbeta CDR3 regions were amplified from genomic DNA by means of the immunoSEQ Assay, a bias-controlled multiplex PCR. In the original analysis: Within the assay, amplification of reference gene primers was used to estimate how many nucleated cells each sample contained. To quantify the absolute abundance of each unique TCRbeta CDR3 rearrangement, sequence reads were collapsed and filtered. Productive Simpson clonality was computed per sample as the square root of Simpson's diversity index over productive rearrangements. TCRdb stores this immuneACCESS table with in-frame sequences only. Part of the clones is absent; in the studies checked, under half of the shortfall reflects unresolved V genes, and no reason is known for the rest. From that table come the V and J calls and clone size; the DNA was used to work out D and trimming. This sample holds about 44,000 clones; around 80% were observed only once. The biggest ten clones account for around 44% of the sample.

The sequenced sample was peripheral blood. The chain is assembled from TRBV28 and TRBJ2-2, with TRBD2 matching 9 junction bases. This clonotype originated in a human donor in a cohort sampled during active COVID-19. The DNA reads as follows: TGTGCCAGCAGTACTATCCTATTAGCGGGGGAGTACACCGGGGAGCTGTTTTTT. This encodes CASSTILLAGEYTGELFF.